The 10 T cell receptor beta chains below were found in one sample sequenced in a study of control samples from healthy donors and cancer patients. TCRdb's table, derived via immunoSEQ multiplex PCR, lists solely in-frame clones and lacks some. The sample contains about 220,000 clones, about 93% of which appear only once. The sequencing sample was made of blood. These receptors came from a man in his fifties or sixties in good health.

The CDR3 reads CASGNHPVGYTF. The CDR3 nucleotides read TGTGCCAGCGGGAACCACCCTGTTGGCTACACCTTC. The rearrangement links TRBV6-4 to TRBJ1-2; D is unresolved. The V and J ends lost 8 bases and 7 bases respectively, with 14 bases between them. The CDR3 contains 12 residues. Germline V CDR1 and CDR2: MRHNA, SNTAGT.

This sequence joins TRBV6-5 and TRBJ1-3, with D maybe TRBD1 (6 bases). The CDR3 has 16 amino acids. The V gene lost 3 bases and the J gene lost 2 bases, with 14 bases spanning the gap. CDR1 is MNHEY, CDR2 SVGAGI, per germline. The CDR3 protein is CASSYRGRGPGNTIYF. The CDR3, as DNA: TGTGCCAGCAGTTATCGAGGCAGGGGCCCTGGAAACACCATATATTTT.

The chain carries TRBV6-4 and TRBJ1-5, with 7 bases matching TRBD1. V shed 3 bases, J shed 7 bases, and the junction held 6 bases outside the gene matches. The germline V gene encodes CDR1 MRHNA and CDR2 SNTAGT. This CDR3 spans 14 amino acids. The CDR3 DNA sequence: TGTGCCAGCAGTGAGCGACAGGGCGGGCAGCCCCAGCATTTT. It yields the protein CASSERQGGQPQHF.

J is TRBJ1-4 and V is TRBV7-9, with a possible D match to TRBD1 (6 bases). The length of the CDR3 is 16 residues. Trimming shortened V by 1 base and J by 0 bases, and 9 bases separated the two germline ends. Per germline, CDR1 SEHNR and CDR2 FQNEAQ (reference sequence). The DNA for the CDR3 is TGTGCCAGCAGCTTAGAGGGACACACAACTAATGAAAAACTGTTTTTT. Residues: CASSLEGHTTNEKLFF.

The genes are TRBV18 and TRBJ1-1; D gene ambiguous. V was cut by 3 bases and J by 0 bases, with 11 bases left in between. Germline V gene data show CDR1 as KGHSH and CDR2 as LQKENI. The CDR3 sequence is 15 residues long. The CDR3 is CASSPYQEMNTEAFF. CDR3 bases: TGTGCCAGCTCACCGTACCAGGAAATGAACACTGAAGCTTTCTTT.

The chain's CDR3 is CAIKAGSYNSPLHF. The CDR3 region has the DNA TGTGCCATCAAAGCGGGCAGTTATAATTCACCCCTCCACTTT. V and J are TRBV10-3 and TRBJ1-6; D is unclear. This CDR3 is built from 14 residues. Looked up from germline, CDR1 is ENHRY and CDR2 is SYGVKD. V lost 7 bases and J lost 4, with 11 bases in between.

The CDR3 DNA is TGCAGTGCTGTACAGAACACTGAAGCTTTCTTT. It yields the protein CSAVQNTEAFF. The chain couples TRBV20-1 to TRBJ1-1; D call uncertain. This CDR3 spans 11 amino acids. Trimming took off 5 bases at V and 1 base at J, with 5 bases between the two ends. In germline, CDR1 is DFQATT, CDR2 SNEGSKA (reference sequence).

The chain couples TRBV5-8 to TRBJ1-5; 8 bases match TRBD1. The CDR3 runs to 17 residues. The V and J ends lost 0 bases and 0 bases, in that order; junction bases with no gene match: 5. Germline V lookup: CDR1 SGHTS, CDR2 YDEGEE. As DNA, the CDR3 is TGTGCCAGCAGCTTGGTAGGCGGGACAGGTAGCAATCAGCCCCAGCATTTT. The encoded protein is CASSLVGGTGSNQPQHF.

As concerns this clone: The sample contains more than one DNA sequence encoding this CDR3. This chain uses TRBV18 with TRBJ2-7; weak D call: TRBD1 (6 bases). Germline loops: CDR1 KGHSH, CDR2 LQKENI. The V end was cut by 6 bases, the J end by 3 bases, with 15 bases between. This CDR3 contains 14 residues. This CDR3 is CASSPTGSSYEQYF. The CDR3 DNA is TGTGCCAGCTCCCCCACAGGGTCAAGCTACGAGCAGTACTTC.

This chain links TRBV5-8 with TRBJ1-1, with D unresolved. Trimming removed 0 bases at V and 4 bases at J, with 10 bases between. The CDR3 spans 14 residues. CDR1 is SGHTS, CDR2 YDEGEE, per germline. CDR3 amino acids: CASSLGVSSTEAFF. The CDR3 nucleotides read TGTGCCAGCAGCTTGGGAGTATCGTCCACTGAAGCTTTCTTT. The full variable domain, its missing parts supplied by reference TRBV5-8 and TRBJ1-1, is EAGVTQSPTHLIKTRGQQATLRCSPISGHTSVYWYQQALGLGLQFLLWYDEGEERNRGNFPPRFSGRQFPNYSSELNVNALELEDSALYLCASSLGVSSTEAFFGQGTRLTVV.